This paragraph reports one T cell receptor (beta chain). From germline, CDR1 is MDHEN and CDR2 SYDVKM. After removal of 5 bases from V and 3 bases from J, the junction contained 12 bases not matched to a gene. The CDR3 contains 17 residues. Only in-frame clones appear in the TCRdb table, and some are missing; sequencing was by immunoSEQ multiplex PCR. The sample shows about 76,000 clones, 90% of them seen only once. This sample is drawn from a study of blood T cell repertoires in COVID-19. Study overall: Sources were T cells, B-cell-depleted T cells, or PBMCs; the material itself was cDNA or gDNA.

The genes are TRBV28 and TRBJ2-3, with 9 bases identical to TRBD1. The clonotype comes from a woman between 50 and 59 years old in a cohort sampled during active COVID-19. The sequencing sample was made of peripheral blood. DNA for the CDR3: TGTGCCAGCAGTGGGGGACCGGGACAGGGAATGACAGATACGCAGTATTTT. Translation: CASSGGPGQGMTDTQYF.